This T cell receptor beta chain emerged from a study of spatial heterogeneity in lung cancer. V lost 2 bases to trimming and J lost 4 bases, with 8 bases between them. The germline V gene has CDR1 SGHTA and CDR2 FQGTGA. The CDR3 totals 13 residues. Study-wide results and limits: Tumor mutation count correlated with how many alpha and beta TCRs expanded intratumorally.

TCRdb reanalysed the 5' RACE reads using MiXCR and keeps one entry per CDR3 protein. The table has roughly 16,000 distinct CDR3 sequences, approximately 7% seen once; the top ten hold 15% to 20%. As to time point: sample taken at primary tumor resection. Concerning this clonotype: The antigen is not known. A library made for alpha chains picked up this beta chain off target, so its size means little.

Sample: lung tumor tissue, taken at surgery. This receptor was taken from a female donor with early-stage non-small cell lung cancer. The chain uses TRBV7-3 and TRBJ1-1; maybe TRBD1 (5 bases). CDR3 coding DNA: TGTGCCAGCAGCTTATCAGGGCCCACTGAAGCTTTCTTT. Translating it yields CASSLSGPTEAFF.